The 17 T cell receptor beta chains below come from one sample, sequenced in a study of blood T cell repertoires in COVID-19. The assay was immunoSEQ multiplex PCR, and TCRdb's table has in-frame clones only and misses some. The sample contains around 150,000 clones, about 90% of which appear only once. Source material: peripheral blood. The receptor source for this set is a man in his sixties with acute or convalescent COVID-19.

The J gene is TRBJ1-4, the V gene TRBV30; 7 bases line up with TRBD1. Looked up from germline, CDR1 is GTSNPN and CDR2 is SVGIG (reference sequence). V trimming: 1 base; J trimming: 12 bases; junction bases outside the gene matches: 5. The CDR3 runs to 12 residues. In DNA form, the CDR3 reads TGTGCCTGGAGTGGGTCGACAGGGCAACTGTTTTTT. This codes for CAWSGSTGQLFF.

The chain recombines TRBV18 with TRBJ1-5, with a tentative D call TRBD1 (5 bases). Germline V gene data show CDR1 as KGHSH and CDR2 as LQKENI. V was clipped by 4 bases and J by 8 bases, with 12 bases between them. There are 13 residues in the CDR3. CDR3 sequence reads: CASSRTGSEPQHF. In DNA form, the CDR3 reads TGTGCCAGCTCACGTACAGGTTCGGAGCCCCAGCATTTT. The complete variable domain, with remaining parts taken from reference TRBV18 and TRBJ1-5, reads NAGVMQNPRHLVRRRGQEARLRCSPMKGHSHVYWYRQLPEEGLKFMVYLQKENIIDESGMPKERFSAEFPKEGPSILRIQQVVRGDSAAYFCASSRTGSEPQHFGDGTRLSIL.

The CDR3 is CACSGFDRGQETQYF. The CDR3 DNA reads TGTGCCTGCTCCGGTTTTGACAGAGGCCAAGAGACCCAGTACTTC. The chain has TRBV30 and TRBJ2-5; tentative D call: TRBD1 (5 bases). Germline lookup yields CDR1 GTSNPN and CDR2 SVGIG (reference sequence). Trimming removed 6 bases from V and 1 base from J, with 18 bases in between. This CDR3 comprises 15 residues.

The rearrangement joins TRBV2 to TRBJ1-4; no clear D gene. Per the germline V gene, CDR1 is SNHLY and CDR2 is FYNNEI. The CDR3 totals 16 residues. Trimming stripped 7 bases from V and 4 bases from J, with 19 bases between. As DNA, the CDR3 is TGTGCCAGCACGCCCGGGATGCGAAGGAATAATGAAAAACTGTTTTTT. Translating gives CASTPGMRRNNEKLFF.

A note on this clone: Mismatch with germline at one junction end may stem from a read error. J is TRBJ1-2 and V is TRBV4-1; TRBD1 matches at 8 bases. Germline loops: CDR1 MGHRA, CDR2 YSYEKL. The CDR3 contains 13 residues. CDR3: CASSQSGTGLISF. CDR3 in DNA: TGCGCCAGCAGCCAATCTGGGACAGGCTTGATTTCCTTC.

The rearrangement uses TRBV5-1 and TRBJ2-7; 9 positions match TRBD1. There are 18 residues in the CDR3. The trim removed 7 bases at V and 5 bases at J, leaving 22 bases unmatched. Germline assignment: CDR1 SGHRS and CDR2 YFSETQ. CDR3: CASEGGTKDRGLGHEQYF. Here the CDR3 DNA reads TGCGCCAGCGAGGGGGGCACTAAGGACAGGGGTTTGGGGCACGAGCAGTACTTC.

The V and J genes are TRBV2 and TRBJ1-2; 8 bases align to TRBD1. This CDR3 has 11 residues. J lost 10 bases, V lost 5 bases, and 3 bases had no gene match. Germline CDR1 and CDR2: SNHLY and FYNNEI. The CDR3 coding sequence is TGTGCCAGCAGTCGGGACAGGCCCTACACCTTC. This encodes CASSRDRPYTF.

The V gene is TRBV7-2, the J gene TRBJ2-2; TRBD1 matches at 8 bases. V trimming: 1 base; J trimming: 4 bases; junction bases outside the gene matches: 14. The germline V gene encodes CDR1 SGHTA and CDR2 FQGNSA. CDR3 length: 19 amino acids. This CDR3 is CASSLERQGAILATGELFF. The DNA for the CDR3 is TGTGCCAGCAGCTTAGAACGGCAGGGGGCGATTTTGGCCACCGGGGAGCTGTTTTTT.

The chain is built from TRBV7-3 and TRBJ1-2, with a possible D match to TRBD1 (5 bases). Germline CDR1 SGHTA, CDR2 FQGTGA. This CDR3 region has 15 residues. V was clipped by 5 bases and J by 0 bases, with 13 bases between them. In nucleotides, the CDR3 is TGTGCCAGCAGCCCCCGCCCGACAGCTAACTATGGCTACACCTTC. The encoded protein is CASSPRPTANYGYTF.

The CDR3 DNA is TGTGCCAGCAGTGCCCTTGGAGGGGCTATGCCTGAAGCTTTCTTT. Amino acid sequence: CASSALGGAMPEAFF. V gene TRBV6-2 or TRBV6-3 combines with J gene TRBJ1-1; weak D call: TRBD1 (5 bases). The CDR3 contains 15 residues. The V and J ends lost 5 bases and 6 bases respectively, with 19 bases between them. Germline V gives CDR1 MNHEY, CDR2 SVGEGT.

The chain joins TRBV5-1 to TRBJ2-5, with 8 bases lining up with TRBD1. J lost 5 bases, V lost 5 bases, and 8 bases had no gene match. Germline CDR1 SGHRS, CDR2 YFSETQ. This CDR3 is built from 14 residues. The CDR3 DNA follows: TGCGCCAGCAGGGTCGCAGGGGGCTGGGAGACCCAGTACTTC. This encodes CASRVAGGWETQYF.

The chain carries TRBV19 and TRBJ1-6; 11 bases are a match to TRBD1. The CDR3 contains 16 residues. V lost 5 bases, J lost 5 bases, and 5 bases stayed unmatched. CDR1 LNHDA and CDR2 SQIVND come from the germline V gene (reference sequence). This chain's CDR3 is CASSPWGQGDNSPLHF. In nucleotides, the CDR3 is TGTGCCAGTAGTCCCTGGGGACAGGGGGATAATTCACCCCTCCACTTT.

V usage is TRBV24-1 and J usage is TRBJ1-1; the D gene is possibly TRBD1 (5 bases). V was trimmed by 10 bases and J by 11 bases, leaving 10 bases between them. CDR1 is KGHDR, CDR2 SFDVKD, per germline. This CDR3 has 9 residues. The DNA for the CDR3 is TGTGCCACTCCCGGGGGGGCTTTCTTT. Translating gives CATPGGAFF.

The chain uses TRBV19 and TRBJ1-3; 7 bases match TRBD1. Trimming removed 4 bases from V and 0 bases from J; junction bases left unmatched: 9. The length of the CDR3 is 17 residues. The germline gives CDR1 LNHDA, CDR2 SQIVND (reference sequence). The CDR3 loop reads CASSKSGQRSSGNTIYF. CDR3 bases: TGTGCCAGTAGTAAATCGGGACAGAGGAGCTCTGGAAACACCATATATTTT.

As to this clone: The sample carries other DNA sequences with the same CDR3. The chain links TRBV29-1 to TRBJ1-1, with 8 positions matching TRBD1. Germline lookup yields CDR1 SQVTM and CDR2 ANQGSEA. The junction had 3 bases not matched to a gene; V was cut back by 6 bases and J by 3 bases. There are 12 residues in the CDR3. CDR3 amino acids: CSVGQGDTEAFF. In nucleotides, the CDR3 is TGCAGCGTCGGACAGGGTGACACTGAAGCTTTCTTT.

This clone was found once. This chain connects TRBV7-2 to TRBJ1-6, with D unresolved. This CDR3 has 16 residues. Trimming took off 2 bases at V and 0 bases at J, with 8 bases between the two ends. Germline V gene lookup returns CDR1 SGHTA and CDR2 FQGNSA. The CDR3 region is CASSLIGSSYNSPLHF. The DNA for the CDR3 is TGTGCCAGCAGCTTAATAGGGAGCTCCTATAATTCACCCCTCCACTTT.

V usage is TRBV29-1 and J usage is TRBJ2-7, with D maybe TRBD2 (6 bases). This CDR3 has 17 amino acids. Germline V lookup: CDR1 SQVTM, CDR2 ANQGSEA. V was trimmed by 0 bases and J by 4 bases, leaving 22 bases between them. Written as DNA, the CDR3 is TGCAGCGTTGAAGACGGGGGAGACGGGTCCGTTCAATACGAGCAGTACTTC. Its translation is CSVEDGGDGSVQYEQYF.